This TCR beta chain was obtained from a study of blood T cell repertoires in COVID-19. Germline trimming cut 3 bases from V and 4 bases from J; bases unmatched to any gene: 6. Germline CDR1 KGHSH, CDR2 LQKENI. This CDR3 region has 15 residues. Clones were sequenced by immunoSEQ multiplex PCR, and TCRdb holds only the in-frame ones, with some missing. This sample has roughly 260,000 clones, with about nine tenths found just once. This clonotype originated in a man aged 40-50 years who had recovered from COVID-19. Input material: peripheral blood. The chain combines TRBV18 with TRBJ2-7, with TRBD2 matching over 10 bases. CDR3 residues: CASSPFSGRRYEQYF. CDR3 DNA: TGTGCCAGCTCACCTTTTAGCGGGAGGCGGTACGAGCAGTACTTC.